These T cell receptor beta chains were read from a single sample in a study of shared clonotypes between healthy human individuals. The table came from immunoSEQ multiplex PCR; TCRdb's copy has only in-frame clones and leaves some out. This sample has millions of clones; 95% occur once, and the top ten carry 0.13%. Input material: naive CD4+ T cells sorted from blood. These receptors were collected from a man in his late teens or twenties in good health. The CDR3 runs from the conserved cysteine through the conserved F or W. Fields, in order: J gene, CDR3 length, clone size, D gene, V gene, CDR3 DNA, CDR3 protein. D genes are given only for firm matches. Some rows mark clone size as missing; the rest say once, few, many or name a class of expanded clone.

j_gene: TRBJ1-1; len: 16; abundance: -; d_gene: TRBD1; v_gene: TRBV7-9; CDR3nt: TGTGCCAGCAGCGGTACCGACAGGGGTTGGAACACTGAAGCTTTCTTT; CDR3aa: CASSGTDRGWNTEAFF
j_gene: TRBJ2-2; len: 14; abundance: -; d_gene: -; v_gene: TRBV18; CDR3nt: TGTGCCAGCTCACCAAAGTCCTCGACCGGGGAGCTGTTTTTT; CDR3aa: CASSPKSSTGELFF
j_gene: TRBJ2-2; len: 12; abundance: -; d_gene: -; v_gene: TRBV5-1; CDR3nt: TGCGCCAGCAGCCCGGACTACGGGGAGCTGTTTTTT; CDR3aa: CASSPDYGELFF
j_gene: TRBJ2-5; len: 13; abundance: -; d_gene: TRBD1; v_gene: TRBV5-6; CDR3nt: TGTGCCAGCAGACCGGGACAGCAAGAGACCCAGTACTTC; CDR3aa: CASRPGQQETQYF
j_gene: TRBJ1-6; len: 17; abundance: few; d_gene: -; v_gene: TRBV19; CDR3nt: TGTGCCAGTAGTACCGGCGGGGGCAGCCTGGATAATTCACCCCTCCACTTT; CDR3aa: CASSTGGGSLDNSPLHF
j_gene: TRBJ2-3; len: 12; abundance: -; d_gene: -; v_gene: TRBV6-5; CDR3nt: TGTGCCAGCAGTCGGAGCCCCGATACGCAGTATTTT; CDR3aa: CASSRSPDTQYF
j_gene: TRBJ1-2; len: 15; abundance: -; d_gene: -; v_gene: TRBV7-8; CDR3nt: TGTGCCAGCAGCGCCGTTGGAGGATTAAACTATGGCTACACCTTC; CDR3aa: CASSAVGGLNYGYTF
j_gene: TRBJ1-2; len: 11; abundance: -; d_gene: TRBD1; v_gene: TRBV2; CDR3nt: TGTGCCAGCGGGACAGGGGGAGGCTACACCTTC; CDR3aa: CASGTGGGYTF
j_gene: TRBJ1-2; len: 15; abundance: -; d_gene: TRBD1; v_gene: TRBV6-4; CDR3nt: TGTGCCAGCAGTGACAGGGGACAGGGGTCCGGTGGCTACACCTTC; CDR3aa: CASSDRGQGSGGYTF
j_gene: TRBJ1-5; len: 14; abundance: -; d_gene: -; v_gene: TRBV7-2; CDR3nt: TGTGCCAGCAGCTCAGGGATGGGCAATCAGCCCCAGCATTTT; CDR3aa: CASSSGMGNQPQHF
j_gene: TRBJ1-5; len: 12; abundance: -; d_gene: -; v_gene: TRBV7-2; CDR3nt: TGTGCCAGCAGCTCAGAGGGTCAGCCCCAGCATTTT; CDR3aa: CASSSEGQPQHF
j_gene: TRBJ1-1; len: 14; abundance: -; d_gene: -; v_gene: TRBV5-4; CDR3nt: TGTGCCAGCAGCTTGCAATCCTCGGCCCCTGAAGCTTTCTTT; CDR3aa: CASSLQSSAPEAFF
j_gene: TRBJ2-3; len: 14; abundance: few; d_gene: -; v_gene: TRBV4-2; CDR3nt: TGTGCCAGCAGCCAAGGGGCGGGAACAGATACGCAGTATTTT; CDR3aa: CASSQGAGTDTQYF
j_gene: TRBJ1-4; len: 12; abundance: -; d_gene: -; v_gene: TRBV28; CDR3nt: TGTGCCAGCAGTTTCCTACAGGAAAAACTGTTTTTT; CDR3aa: CASSFLQEKLFF
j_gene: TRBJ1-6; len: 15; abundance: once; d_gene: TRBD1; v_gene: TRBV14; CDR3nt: TGTGCCAGCAGCCGACAGGGGGGCTTTAATTCACCCCTCCACTTT; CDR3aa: CASSRQGGFNSPLHF
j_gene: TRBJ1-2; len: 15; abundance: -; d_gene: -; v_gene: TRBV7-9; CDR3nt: TGTGCCAGCAGCTTAGTCTCGCAGGGAAAGTATGGCTACACCTTC; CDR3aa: CASSLVSQGKYGYTF
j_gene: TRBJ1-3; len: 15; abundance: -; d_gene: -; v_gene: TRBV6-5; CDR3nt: TGTGCCAGCAGTTACGGTGGGATCTCTGGAAACACCATATATTTT; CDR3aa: CASSYGGISGNTIYF
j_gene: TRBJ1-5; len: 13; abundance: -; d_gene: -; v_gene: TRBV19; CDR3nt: TGTGCCAGTAGTATAGGGGCTAATCAGCCCCAGCATTTT; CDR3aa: CASSIGANQPQHF
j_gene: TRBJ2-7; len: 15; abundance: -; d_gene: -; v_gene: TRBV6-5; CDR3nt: TGTGCCAGCAGTTATGGGCAGGGGTCCTCCTACGAGCAGTACTTC; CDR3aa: CASSYGQGSSYEQYF
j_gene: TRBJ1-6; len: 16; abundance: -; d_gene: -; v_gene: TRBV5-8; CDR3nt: TGTGCCAGCAGCACCCTCCAGAGCTCCTATAATTCACCCCTCCACTTT; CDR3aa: CASSTLQSSYNSPLHF
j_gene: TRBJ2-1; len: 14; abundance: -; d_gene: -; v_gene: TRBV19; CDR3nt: TGTGCCAGTAGCGCCGGCGCCTCCTACAATGAGCAGTTCTTC; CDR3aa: CASSAGASYNEQFF
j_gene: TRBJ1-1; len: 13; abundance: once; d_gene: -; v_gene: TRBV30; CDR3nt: TGTGCCTGGAGTGTTTGGATGAACACTGAAGCTTTCTTT; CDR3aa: CAWSVWMNTEAFF
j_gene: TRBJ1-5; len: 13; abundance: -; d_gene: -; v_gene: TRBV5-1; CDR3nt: TGCGCCAGCAGCCTGGGGCCGGATCAGCCCCAGCATTTT; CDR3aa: CASSLGPDQPQHF
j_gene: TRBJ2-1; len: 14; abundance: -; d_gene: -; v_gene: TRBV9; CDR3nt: TGTGCCAGCAGCGATGGGCTCTCTAGGGATGAGCAGTTCTTC; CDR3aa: CASSDGLSRDEQFF
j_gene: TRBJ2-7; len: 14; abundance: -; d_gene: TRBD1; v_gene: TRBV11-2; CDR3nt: TGTGCCAGCAGCTTCAGGGGGCGAGATTACGAGCAGTACTTC; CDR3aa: CASSFRGRDYEQYF
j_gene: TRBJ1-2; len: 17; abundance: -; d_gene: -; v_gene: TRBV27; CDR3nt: TGTGCCAGCAGAGAACCGGGCCTACACCCGGCTAACTATGGCTACACCTTC; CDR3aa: CASREPGLHPANYGYTF
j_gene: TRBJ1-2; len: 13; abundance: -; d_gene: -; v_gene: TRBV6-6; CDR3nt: TGTGCCAGCAGAAACGACAGGAGCAGTGGCTACACCTTC; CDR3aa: CASRNDRSSGYTF
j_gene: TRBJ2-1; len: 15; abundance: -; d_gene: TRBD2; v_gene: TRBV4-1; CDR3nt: TGCGCCAGCAGCTTCTCTGCGGGAGGGTACAATGAGCAGTTCTTC; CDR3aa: CASSFSAGGYNEQFF
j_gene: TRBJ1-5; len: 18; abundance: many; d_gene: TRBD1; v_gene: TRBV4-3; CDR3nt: TGCGCCAGCAGCCAAGATCCCTGGGACAGCGGCGCGTATCAGCCCCAGCATTTT; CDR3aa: CASSQDPWDSGAYQPQHF
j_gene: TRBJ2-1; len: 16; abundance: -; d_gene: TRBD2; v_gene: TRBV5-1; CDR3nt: TGCGCCAGCAGCGCCAGTCCGGGAGGGTCCTACAATGAGCAGTTCTTC; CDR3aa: CASSASPGGSYNEQFF
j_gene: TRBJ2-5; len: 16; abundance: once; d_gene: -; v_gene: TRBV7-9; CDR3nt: TGTGCCAGCAGCTTTCGCCCCCCGGGCCGTCAAGAGACCCAGTACTTC; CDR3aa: CASSFRPPGRQETQYF
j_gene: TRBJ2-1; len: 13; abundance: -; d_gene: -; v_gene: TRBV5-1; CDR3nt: TGCGCCAGCAGCTTGGATTTGGCTAATGAGCAGTTCTTC; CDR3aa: CASSLDLANEQFF
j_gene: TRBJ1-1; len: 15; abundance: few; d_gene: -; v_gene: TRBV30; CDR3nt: TGTGCCTGGACTAGCGGTGCAGGGCGGAACACTGAAGCTTTCTTT; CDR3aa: CAWTSGAGRNTEAFF
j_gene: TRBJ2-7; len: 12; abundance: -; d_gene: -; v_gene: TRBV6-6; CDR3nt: TGTGCCAGCAGAGAGCTTAACTACGAGCAGTACTTC; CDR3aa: CASRELNYEQYF
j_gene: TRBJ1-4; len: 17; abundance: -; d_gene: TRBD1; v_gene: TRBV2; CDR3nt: TGTGCCAGCAGTGATCTAGTCCGACAGGGCAGAGATGAAAAACTGTTTTTT; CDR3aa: CASSDLVRQGRDEKLFF
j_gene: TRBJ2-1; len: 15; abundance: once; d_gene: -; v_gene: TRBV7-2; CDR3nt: TGTGCCAGCAGCCCTTCCCGGGACAAACACAATGAGCAGTTCTTC; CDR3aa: CASSPSRDKHNEQFF
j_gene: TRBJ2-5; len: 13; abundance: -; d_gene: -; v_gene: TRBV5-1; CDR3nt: TGCGCCAGCAGCTACTCGGGGGTAGAGACCCAGTACTTC; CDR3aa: CASSYSGVETQYF
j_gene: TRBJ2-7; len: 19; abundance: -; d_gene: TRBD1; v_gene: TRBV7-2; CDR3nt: TGTGCCAGCAGCTTCAAACTCGGTTTCGGGACAGGGAGCTCCTACGAGCAGTACTTC; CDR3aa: CASSFKLGFGTGSSYEQYF
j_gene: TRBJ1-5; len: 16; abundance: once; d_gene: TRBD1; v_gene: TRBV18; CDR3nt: TGTGCCAGCTCACCACTAGGGACAGGGAATACTCAGCCCCAGCATTTT; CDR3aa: CASSPLGTGNTQPQHF
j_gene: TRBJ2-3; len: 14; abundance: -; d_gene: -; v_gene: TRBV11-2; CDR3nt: TGTGCCAGCAGCTTCAGGGCTAGCACAGATACGCAGTATTTT; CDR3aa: CASSFRASTDTQYF
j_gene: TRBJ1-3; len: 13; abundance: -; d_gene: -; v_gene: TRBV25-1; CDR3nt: TGTGCCAGCAGTGAATTGGCGGGAAACACCATATATTTT; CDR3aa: CASSELAGNTIYF
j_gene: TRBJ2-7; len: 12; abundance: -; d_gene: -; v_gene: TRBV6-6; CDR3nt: TGTGCCAGCAGTTACAAGAACTACGAGCAGTACTTC; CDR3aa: CASSYKNYEQYF
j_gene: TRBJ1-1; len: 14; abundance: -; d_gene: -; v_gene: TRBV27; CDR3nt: TGTGCCAGCAGTTTAGGGGCAACGAACACTGAAGCTTTCTTT; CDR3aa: CASSLGATNTEAFF